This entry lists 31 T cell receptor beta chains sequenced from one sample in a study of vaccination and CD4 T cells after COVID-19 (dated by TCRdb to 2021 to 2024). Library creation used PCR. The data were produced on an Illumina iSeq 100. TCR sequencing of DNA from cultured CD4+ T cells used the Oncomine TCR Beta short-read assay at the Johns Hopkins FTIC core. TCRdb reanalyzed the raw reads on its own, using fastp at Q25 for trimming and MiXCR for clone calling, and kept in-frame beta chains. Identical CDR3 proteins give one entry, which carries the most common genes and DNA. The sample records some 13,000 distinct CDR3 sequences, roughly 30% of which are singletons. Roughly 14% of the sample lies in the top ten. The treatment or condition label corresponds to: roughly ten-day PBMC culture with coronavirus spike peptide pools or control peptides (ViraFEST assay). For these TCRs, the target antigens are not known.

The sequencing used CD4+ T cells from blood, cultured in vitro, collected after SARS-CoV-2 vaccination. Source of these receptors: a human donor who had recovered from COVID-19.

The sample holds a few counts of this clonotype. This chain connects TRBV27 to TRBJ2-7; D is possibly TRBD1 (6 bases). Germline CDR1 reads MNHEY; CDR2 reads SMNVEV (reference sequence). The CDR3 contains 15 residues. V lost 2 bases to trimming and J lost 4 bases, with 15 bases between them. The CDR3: CASSLNRVKAYEQYF. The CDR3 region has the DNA TGTGCCAGCAGTTTAAACAGGGTGAAGGCGTACGAGCAGTACTTC.

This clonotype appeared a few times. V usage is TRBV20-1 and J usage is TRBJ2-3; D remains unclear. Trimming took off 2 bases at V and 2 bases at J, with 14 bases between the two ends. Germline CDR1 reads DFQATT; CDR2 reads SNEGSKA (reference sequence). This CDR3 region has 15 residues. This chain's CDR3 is CSARLRGSTTDTQYF. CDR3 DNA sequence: TGCAGTGCTAGATTACGCGGAAGCACCACAGATACGCAGTATTTT.

For the CDR3, the DNA is TGTGCCAGCAAATACGACAGGGGGACAACTAATGAAAAACTGTTTTTT. This sequence encodes CASKYDRGTTNEKLFF. The chain has TRBV4-2 and TRBJ1-4; 9 positions match TRBD1. CDR1 is LGHNA, CDR2 YNFKEQ, per germline. The V and J ends lost 7 bases and 0 bases, in that order; junction bases with no gene match: 6. The CDR3 has 16 amino acids.

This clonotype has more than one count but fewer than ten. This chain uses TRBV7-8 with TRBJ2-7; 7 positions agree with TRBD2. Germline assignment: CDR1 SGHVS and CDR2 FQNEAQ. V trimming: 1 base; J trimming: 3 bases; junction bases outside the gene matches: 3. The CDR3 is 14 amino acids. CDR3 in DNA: TGTGCCAGCAGCTTAGGCGGGAGTAACTACGAGCAGTACTTC. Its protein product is CASSLGGSNYEQYF.

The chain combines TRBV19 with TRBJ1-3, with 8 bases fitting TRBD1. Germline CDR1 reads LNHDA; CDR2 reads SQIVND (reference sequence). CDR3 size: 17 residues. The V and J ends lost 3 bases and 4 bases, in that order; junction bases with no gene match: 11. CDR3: CASSIGRQGASGNTIYF. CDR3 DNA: TGTGCCAGTAGTATCGGACGCCAGGGGGCTTCAGGAAACACCATATATTTT.

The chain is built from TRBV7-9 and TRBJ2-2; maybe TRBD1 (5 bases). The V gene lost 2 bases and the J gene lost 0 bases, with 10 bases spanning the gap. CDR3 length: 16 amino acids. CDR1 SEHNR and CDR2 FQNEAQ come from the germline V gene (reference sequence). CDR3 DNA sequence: TGTGCCAGCAGCTTAAGGCAGGGCACGAACACCGGGGAGCTGTTTTTT. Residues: CASSLRQGTNTGELFF.

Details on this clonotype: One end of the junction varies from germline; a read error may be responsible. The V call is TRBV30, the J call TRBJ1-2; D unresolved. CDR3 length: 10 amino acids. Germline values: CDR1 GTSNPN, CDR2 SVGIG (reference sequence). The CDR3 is CAWSVSRTYF. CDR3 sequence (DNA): TGTGCCTGGAGTGTAAGCAGGACCTACTTC.

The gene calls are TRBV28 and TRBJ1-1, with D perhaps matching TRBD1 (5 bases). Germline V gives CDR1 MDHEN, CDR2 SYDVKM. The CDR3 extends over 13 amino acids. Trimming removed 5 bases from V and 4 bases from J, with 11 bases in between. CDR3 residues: CASSGRVVTEAFF. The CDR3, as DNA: TGTGCCAGCAGTGGCAGGGTCGTCACTGAAGCTTTCTTT.

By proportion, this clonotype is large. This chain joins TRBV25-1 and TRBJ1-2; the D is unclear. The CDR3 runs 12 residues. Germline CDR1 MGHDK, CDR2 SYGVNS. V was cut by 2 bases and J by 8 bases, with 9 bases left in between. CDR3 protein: CASSEGLRGYTF. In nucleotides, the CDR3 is TGTGCCAGCAGTGAAGGACTTAGGGGCTACACCTTC.

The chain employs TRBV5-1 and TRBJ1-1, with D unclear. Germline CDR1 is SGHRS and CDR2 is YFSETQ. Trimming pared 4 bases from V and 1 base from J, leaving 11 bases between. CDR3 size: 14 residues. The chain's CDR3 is CASSPQTANTEAFF. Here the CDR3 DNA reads TGCGCCAGCAGCCCGCAGACGGCGAACACTGAAGCTTTCTTT.

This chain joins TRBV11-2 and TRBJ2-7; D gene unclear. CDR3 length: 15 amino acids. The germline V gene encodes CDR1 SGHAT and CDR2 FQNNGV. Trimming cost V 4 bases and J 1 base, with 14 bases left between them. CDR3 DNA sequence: TGTGCCAGCAGCTATACCTCGGATGCTTCCTACGAGCAGTACTTC. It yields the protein CASSYTSDASYEQYF.

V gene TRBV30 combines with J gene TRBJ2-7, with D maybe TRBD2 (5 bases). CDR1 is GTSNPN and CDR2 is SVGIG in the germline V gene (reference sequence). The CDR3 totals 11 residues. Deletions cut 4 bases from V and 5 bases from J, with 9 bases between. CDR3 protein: CAWTWRNEQYF. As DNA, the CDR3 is TGTGCCTGGACGTGGAGGAACGAGCAGTACTTC.

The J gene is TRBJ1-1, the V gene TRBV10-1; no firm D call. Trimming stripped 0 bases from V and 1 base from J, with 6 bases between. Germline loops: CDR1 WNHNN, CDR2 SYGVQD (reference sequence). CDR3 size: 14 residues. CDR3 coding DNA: TGCGCCAGCAGTGAGTCACAGCCGAACACTGAAGCTTTCTTT. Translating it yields CASSESQPNTEAFF.

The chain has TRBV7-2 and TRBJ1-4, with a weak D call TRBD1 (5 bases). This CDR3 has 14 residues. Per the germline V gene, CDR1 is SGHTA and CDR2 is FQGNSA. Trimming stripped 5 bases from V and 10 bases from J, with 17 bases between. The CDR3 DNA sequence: TGTGCCAGCAGCCGAAGATGGGGGGGTGGAAAACTGTTTTTT. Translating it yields CASSRRWGGGKLFF.

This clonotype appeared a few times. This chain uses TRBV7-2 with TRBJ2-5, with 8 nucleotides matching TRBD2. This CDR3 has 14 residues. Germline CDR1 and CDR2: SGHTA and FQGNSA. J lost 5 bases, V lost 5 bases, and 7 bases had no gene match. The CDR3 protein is CASSASGRGETQYF. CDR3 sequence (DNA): TGTGCCAGCAGCGCCAGCGGGAGAGGGGAGACCCAGTACTTC.

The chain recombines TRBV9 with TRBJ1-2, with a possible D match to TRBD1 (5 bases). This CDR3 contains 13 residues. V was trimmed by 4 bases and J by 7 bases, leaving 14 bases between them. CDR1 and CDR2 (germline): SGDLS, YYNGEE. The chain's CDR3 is CASSPRGGFGYTF. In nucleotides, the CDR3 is TGTGCCAGCAGCCCCCGGGGGGGATTTGGCTACACCTTC.

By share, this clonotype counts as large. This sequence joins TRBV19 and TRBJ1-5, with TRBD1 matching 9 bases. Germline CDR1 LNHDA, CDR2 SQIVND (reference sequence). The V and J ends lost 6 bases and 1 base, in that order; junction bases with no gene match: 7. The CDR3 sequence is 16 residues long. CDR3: CASRANTGGSNQPQHF. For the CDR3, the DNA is TGTGCCAGTAGGGCGAATACAGGGGGCAGCAATCAGCCCCAGCATTTT.

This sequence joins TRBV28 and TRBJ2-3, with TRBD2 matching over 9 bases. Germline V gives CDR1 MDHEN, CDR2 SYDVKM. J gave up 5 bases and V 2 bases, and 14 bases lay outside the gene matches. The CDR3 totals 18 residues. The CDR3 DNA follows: TGTGCCAGCAGTTTAAAGTTGCTAGCGGGGCTTGTTGGAGATACGCAGTATTTT. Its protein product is CASSLKLLAGLVGDTQYF. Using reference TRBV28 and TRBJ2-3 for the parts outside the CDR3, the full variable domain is DVKVTQSSRYLVKRTGEKVFLECVQDMDHENMFWYRQDPGLGLRLIYFSYDVKMKEKGDIPEGYSVSREKKERFSLILESASTNQTSMYLCASSLKLLAGLVGDTQYFGPGTRLTVL.

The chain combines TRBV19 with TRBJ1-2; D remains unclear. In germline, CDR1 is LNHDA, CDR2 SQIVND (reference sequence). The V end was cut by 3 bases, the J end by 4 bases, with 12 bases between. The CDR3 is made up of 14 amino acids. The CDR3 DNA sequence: TGTGCCAGTAGTATTTTTGAGGACCGCTATGGCTACACCTTC. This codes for CASSIFEDRYGYTF.

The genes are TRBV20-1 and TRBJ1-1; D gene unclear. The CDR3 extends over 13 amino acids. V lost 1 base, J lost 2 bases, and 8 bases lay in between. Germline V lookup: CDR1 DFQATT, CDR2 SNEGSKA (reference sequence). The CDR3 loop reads CSARGVVNTEAFF. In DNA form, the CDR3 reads TGCAGTGCTAGAGGAGTCGTTAACACTGAAGCTTTCTTT.

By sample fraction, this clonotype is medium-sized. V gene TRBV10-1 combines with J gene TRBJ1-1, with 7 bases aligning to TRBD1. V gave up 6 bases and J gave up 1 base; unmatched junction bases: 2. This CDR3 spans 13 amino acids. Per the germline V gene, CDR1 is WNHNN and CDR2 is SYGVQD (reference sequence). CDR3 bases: TGCGCCAGCAGGGGGACAGAGAACACTGAAGCTTTCTTT. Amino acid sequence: CASRGTENTEAFF.

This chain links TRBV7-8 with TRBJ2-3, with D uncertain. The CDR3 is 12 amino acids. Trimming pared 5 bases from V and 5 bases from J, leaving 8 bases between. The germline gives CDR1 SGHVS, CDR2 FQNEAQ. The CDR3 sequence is CASSTTRDTQYF. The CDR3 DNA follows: TGTGCCAGCAGCACCACACGAGATACGCAGTATTTT.

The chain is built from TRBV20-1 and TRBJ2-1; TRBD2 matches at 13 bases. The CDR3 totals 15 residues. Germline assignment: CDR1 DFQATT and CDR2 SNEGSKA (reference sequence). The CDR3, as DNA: TGCAGCGCGCTGACTAGCGGGAGGCCCTACAATGAGCAGTTCTTC. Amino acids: CSALTSGRPYNEQFF.

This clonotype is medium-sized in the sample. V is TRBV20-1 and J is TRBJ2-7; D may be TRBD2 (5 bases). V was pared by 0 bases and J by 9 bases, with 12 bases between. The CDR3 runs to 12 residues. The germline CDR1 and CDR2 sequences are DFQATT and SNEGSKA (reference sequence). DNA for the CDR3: TGCAGTGCTAGAGACCCCGGAGAGGGGCAGTACTTC. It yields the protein CSARDPGEGQYF.

The CDR3 sequence: CASSYSGGEQYF. CDR3 nucleotide sequence: TGTGCCAGCAGTTACTCAGGTGGAGAGCAGTACTTC. The chain carries TRBV6-5 and TRBJ2-7; D is uncertain. The CDR3 sequence is 12 residues long. CDR1 is MNHEY, CDR2 SVGAGI, per germline. The ends were cut back, 0 bases at V and 7 bases at J, with 7 bases in the middle.

The CDR3 sequence is CSARGGGEARADTQYF. DNA of the CDR3: TGCAGTGCTAGAGGAGGAGGCGAGGCGCGTGCAGATACGCAGTATTTT. The chain links TRBV20-1 to TRBJ2-3, with D possibly TRBD2 on 5 matching bases. Germline CDR1 is DFQATT and CDR2 is SNEGSKA (reference sequence). The CDR3 is made up of 16 amino acids. Deletions cut 1 base from V and 4 bases from J, with 18 bases between.

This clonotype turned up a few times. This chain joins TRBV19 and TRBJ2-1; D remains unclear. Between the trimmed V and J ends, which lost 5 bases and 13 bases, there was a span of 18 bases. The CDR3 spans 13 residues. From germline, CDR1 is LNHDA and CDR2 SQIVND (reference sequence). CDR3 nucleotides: TGTGCCAGTAGTCTCACCGTAGGACGCTTTCAGTTCTTC. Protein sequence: CASSLTVGRFQFF.

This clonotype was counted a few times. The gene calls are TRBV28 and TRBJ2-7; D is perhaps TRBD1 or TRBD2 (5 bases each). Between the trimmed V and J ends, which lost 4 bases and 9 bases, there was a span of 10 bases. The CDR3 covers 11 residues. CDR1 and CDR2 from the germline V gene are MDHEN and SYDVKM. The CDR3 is CASSSRDGQYF. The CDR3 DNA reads TGTGCCAGCAGTTCCCGGGACGGGCAGTACTTC.

The CDR3: CASSQGTGETQYF. CDR3 coding DNA: TGCGCCAGCAGCCAAGGAACGGGGGAGACCCAGTACTTC. This chain links TRBV4-1 with TRBJ2-5, with D perhaps matching TRBD2 (5 bases). Between the trimmed V and J ends, which lost 1 base and 5 bases, there was a span of 8 bases. CDR1 is MGHRA and CDR2 is YSYEKL in the germline V gene. The CDR3 spans 13 residues.

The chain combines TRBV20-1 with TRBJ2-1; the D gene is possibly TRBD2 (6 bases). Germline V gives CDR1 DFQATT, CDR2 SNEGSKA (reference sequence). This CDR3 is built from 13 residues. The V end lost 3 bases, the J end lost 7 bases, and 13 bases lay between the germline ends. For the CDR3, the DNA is TGCAGTGCTAGCGGGAGTAATGTTAATGAGCAGTTCTTC. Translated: CSASGSNVNEQFF.

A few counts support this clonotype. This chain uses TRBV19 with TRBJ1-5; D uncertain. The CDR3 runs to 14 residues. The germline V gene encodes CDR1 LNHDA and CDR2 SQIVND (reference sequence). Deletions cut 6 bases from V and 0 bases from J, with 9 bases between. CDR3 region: CASRSGYSNQPQHF. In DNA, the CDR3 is TGTGCCAGTAGGTCAGGTTATAGCAATCAGCCCCAGCATTTT.